This TCR beta chain was identified during a study of cytomegalovirus exposure and HLA in healthy donors. Study details: Of all 400 or so donors who were genotyped, about 84% belonged to the Caucasian-associated ancestry cluster.

About this clone: The antigen remains unidentified.

Germline CDR1 is KGHSH and CDR2 is LQKENI. The V end was cut by 8 bases, the J end by 2 bases, with 11 bases between. This CDR3 has 13 residues. Primers included in the PCR were 60 Vbeta and 13 Jbeta primers. Sequencing was performed with immunoSEQ multiplex PCR; in TCRdb, only in-frame clones are kept and a portion is missing. Among 150,000 to 200,000 clones, about 81% were seen once, and the ten largest hold around 2.4%. Study-level results: A later analysis appeared to link common viral pathogens to several of the most significant clusters.

This receptor was obtained from a woman younger than 45 in good health and CMV-seronegative. The chain carries TRBV18 and TRBJ2-3, with a tentative D call TRBD1 (5 bases). Sequenced: PBMCs. DNA of the CDR3: TGTGCCAGCGCGACAGTGTACACAGATACGCAGTATTTT. This gives the protein CASATVYTDTQYF.